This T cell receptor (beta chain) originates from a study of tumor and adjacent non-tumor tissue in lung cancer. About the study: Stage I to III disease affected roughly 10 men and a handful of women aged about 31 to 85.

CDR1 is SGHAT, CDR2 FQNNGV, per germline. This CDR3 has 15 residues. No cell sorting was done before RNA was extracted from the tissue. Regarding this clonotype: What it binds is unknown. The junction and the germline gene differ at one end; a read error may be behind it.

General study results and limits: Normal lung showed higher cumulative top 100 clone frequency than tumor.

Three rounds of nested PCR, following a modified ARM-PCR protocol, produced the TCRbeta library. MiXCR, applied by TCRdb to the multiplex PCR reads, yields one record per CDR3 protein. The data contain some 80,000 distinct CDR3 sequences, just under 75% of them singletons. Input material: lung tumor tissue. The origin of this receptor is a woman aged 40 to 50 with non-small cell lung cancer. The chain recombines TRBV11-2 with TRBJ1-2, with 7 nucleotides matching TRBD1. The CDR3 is CASSRAGQVNYGHTF. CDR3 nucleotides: TGTGCCAGCAGCCGAGCCGGACAGGTTAATTATGGCCACACCTTC.